This T cell receptor beta chain was profiled in a study of blood T cell repertoires in COVID-19. Overall study context: In each case, the material was cDNA or gDNA derived from T cells, B-cell-depleted T cells, or PBMCs.

Sequenced by immunoSEQ multiplex PCR; TCRdb stores in-frame clones only, minus some. The sample gives 130,000 to 150,000 clones, about 79% of which show up once; just over 9% is in the top ten. Recruits, aged roughly 18 to 100 years, lived in 20 to 30 US areas. Recovered Cohort 3 donors showed two negative PCRs, clearance, or symptom resolution. J lost 6 bases, V lost 5 bases, and 2 bases had no gene match. The CDR3 has 12 residues. Germline values: CDR1 SGHAT, CDR2 FQNNGV. The clonotype comes from a man aged 45-65 years who had recovered from COVID-19. The sequenced sample was PBMCs or T cells enriched from blood (not recorded which). V gene TRBV11-2 combines with J gene TRBJ2-3; TRBD1 matches at 7 bases. The CDR3 sequence is CASSPQGDTQYF. DNA for the CDR3: TGTGCCAGCAGCCCACAGGGGGATACGCAGTATTTT.